Listed below are T cell receptor beta chains from one sample, sequenced in a study of shared clonotypes between healthy human individuals. Measured with immunoSEQ multiplex PCR; TCRdb has only the in-frame clones, and not every one. The table shows under 2.5 million clones, with around 90% occurring only once. Specimen: naive CD4+ T cells from PBMCs. These receptors all stem from a man aged 18-30 years in good health. Some clones in this sample may be carry-over from other donors' samples. Both conserved end residues are part of each CDR3. The order of the fields is V gene, D gene, J gene, clone size, CDR3 DNA, CDR3 protein. A D gene is named only where the DNA matches it firmly. Clone size appears in some rows only: once, few, many, or a class for an expanded clone.

v_call: TRBV9; d_call: NA; j_call: TRBJ2-5; clone_size: NA; cdr3_nt: TGTGCCAGCAGCCAACCGGGACGGCAAGAGACCCAGTACTTC; cdr3_aa: CASSQPGRQETQYF
v_call: TRBV6-5; d_call: TRBD1; j_call: TRBJ2-5; clone_size: once; cdr3_nt: TGTGCCAGCAGTTACCCGACCGGACAGGGAGTGACCCAGTACTTC; cdr3_aa: CASSYPTGQGVTQYF
v_call: TRBV28; d_call: NA; j_call: TRBJ2-1; clone_size: NA; cdr3_nt: TGTGCCAGCAGCTTCCCCGGACAGATCGTTTACAATGAGCAGTTCTTC; cdr3_aa: CASSFPGQIVYNEQFF
v_call: TRBV5-1; d_call: NA; j_call: TRBJ2-7; clone_size: NA; cdr3_nt: TGCGCCAGCAGCTTGGGAGGGGACGAGCAGTACTTC; cdr3_aa: CASSLGGDEQYF
v_call: TRBV5-1; d_call: NA; j_call: TRBJ2-3; clone_size: NA; cdr3_nt: TGCGCCAGCAGCTTGTTGGGGCCCACAGATACGCAGTATTTT; cdr3_aa: CASSLLGPTDTQYF
v_call: TRBV19; d_call: NA; j_call: TRBJ2-4; clone_size: once; cdr3_nt: TGTGCCAGTAGTATGAGTAGGCTAGCAGACAACATTCAGTACTTC; cdr3_aa: CASSMSRLADNIQYF
v_call: TRBV9; d_call: NA; j_call: TRBJ2-1; clone_size: NA; cdr3_nt: TGTGCCAGCAGCAGAATCACGACAGCCTACAATGAGCAGTTCTTC; cdr3_aa: CASSRITTAYNEQFF
v_call: TRBV5-1; d_call: TRBD1; j_call: TRBJ2-7; clone_size: NA; cdr3_nt: TGCGCCAGCAGCTTGGAGGCAGGGGGTTACGAGCAGTACTTC; cdr3_aa: CASSLEAGGYEQYF
v_call: TRBV7-9; d_call: TRBD1; j_call: TRBJ2-7; clone_size: NA; cdr3_nt: TGTGCCAGCAGCTTAGCCCGGACAGGGCCGGACGAGCAGTACTTC; cdr3_aa: CASSLARTGPDEQYF
v_call: TRBV6-5; d_call: NA; j_call: TRBJ2-7; clone_size: NA; cdr3_nt: TGTGCCAGCAGTTCCCCCGGGACCCCGGCGGGCGAGCAGTACTTC; cdr3_aa: CASSSPGTPAGEQYF